A single T cell receptor beta chain is shown here with its context. V lost 4 bases to trimming and J lost 10 bases, with 27 bases between them. Looked up from germline, CDR1 is SGHRS and CDR2 is YFSETQ. The CDR3 contains 18 residues. This entry is derived from a study of blood T cell repertoires in COVID-19. Looking at the study overall: The United States, Italy and Spain were the sources of the acute and convalescent COVID-19 samples.

Participant ages covered roughly 18 to 89 years across 24 US areas. The method was immunoSEQ multiplex PCR; TCRdb's version includes in-frame clones alone and lacks a portion of them. The profile shows hundreds of thousands of clones, around nine tenths of them singletons. This clonotype originated in a woman aged 50 to 65 who had recovered from COVID-19. Sequencing used PBMCs or T cells enriched from blood (not recorded which). The gene calls are TRBV5-1 and TRBJ1-6, with D perhaps matching TRBD1 (5 bases). CDR3: CASSPYLDSFNYGSPLHF. The CDR3 DNA reads as TGCGCCAGCAGCCCCTACCTTGACAGTTTTAATTACGGGTCACCCCTCCACTTT.